Below, one TCR beta chain is given with its context. No antigen is known for it. The data stem from a study of cytomegalovirus exposure and HLA in healthy donors. Study-level points and caveats: As confirmed in vitro, three CMV-associated chains were specific for CMV antigens. In the 130 or so validation repertoires, 85% to 95% of cluster scores exceeded 0, per a later analysis.

V lost 8 bases to trimming and J lost 2 bases, with 13 bases between them. This CDR3 comprises 13 residues. Germline loops: CDR1 MDHEN, CDR2 SYDVKM. Sequencing used immunoSEQ multiplex PCR; TCRdb keeps in-frame clones, though not all of them. The repertoire holds roughly 300,000 clones, with roughly 85% as singletons. Sequenced sample: PBMCs. This sequence originates from a woman under 30 in good health and CMV-seronegative. J is TRBJ2-7 and V is TRBV28; possibly TRBD2 for D (5 bases). CDR3 amino acids: CASEMTTTYEQYF. The CDR3 DNA follows: TGTGCCAGCGAAATGACTACCACCTACGAGCAGTACTTC.